The entry below gives a single TCR beta chain sequence along with its context. Its specificity is unknown. This specimen belongs to a study of post-analysis software for immune sequencing data. Study-wide background: Both relapsing-remitting and secondary progressive multiple sclerosis featured among the disease courses, as did progressive-relapsing multiple sclerosis. General study results and limits: TRBV5-6, TRBV5-1 and TRBV20-1 belonged to a set of a handful of TRBV segments that were more frequent in patients than controls. The study found significantly lower normalized Chao1 diversity in multiple sclerosis patients than in controls.

cDNA libraries for TCR beta contained unique molecular identifiers. Input amounts of 1 to 10 million T cells were used. These gave 500,000 or so cDNA molecules, so each molecule approximated one T cell. A single record per CDR3 protein comes from TCRdb applying MiXCR to the PCR reads. This sample has approximately 630,000 distinct CDR3 sequences; more than 50% occur once, and the top ten carry about 11%. From germline, CDR1 is WSHSY and CDR2 SAAADI. Trimming removed 9 bases at V and 2 bases at J, with 14 bases between. This CDR3 region has 13 residues. J is TRBJ2-7 and V is TRBV10-2; D is perhaps TRBD1 or TRBD2 (5 bases each). The sequenced sample consisted of blood. The source of this sequence is a girl aged 2-9 years with multiple sclerosis. The DNA for the CDR3 is TGCGCCAGTATAGGACGGGACCCCTACGAGCAGTACTTC. Residues: CASIGRDPYEQYF.